This note documents a single T cell receptor beta chain sequence. This record comes from a study of CD8 T cells in Susac syndrome. Random hexamers served to reverse transcribe roughly 0.5 to 1 ug RNA. MiXCR, run by TCRdb on the immunoSEQ multiplex PCR reads, gives a single entry per CDR3 protein. Among about 76,000 distinct CDR3 sequences, over 85% were seen once, and the ten largest hold 0.45%. Germline CDR1 is SGHNT and CDR2 is YYREEE (reference sequence). The CDR3 is made up of 15 amino acids. V was pared by 0 bases and J by 2 bases, with 1 base of the junction left unmatched. This sequence originates from a human donor with Susac syndrome. This chain uses TRBV5-4 with TRBJ2-7; 11 nucleotides align to TRBD2. Sequenced material: CD8+ T cells from PBMCs. This CDR3 is CASSLGGLAAYEQYF. The CDR3 DNA reads as TGTGCCAGCAGCTTGGGGGGACTAGCGGCCTACGAGCAGTACTTC.